The 16 T cell receptor beta chains given below trace back to one sample, sequenced in a study of graft-versus-host responses after intestinal transplantation. Intraepithelial and lamina propria lymphocytes were released after the graft tissue was processed. Only in-frame clones appear in the TCRdb table, and some are missing; sequencing was by immunoSEQ multiplex PCR. Here the sample spans 9,500 to 12,000 clones, less than 80% being singletons. Sequencing was performed on ileum tissue, taken 23 days after intestinal transplant. Source of these receptors: a human patient who received an intestinal transplant, so some T cells may come from the graft donor.

The chain has TRBV4-2 and TRBJ1-1, with D tentatively TRBD1 (5 bases). With 1 base removed from V and 5 bases from J, the gap between germline ends came to 8 bases. CDR3 length equals 13 residues. The germline CDR1 and CDR2 sequences are LGHNA and YNFKEQ. This chain's CDR3 is CASSQGTMTEAFF. CDR3 nucleotides: TGTGCCAGCAGCCAAGGGACAATGACTGAAGCTTTCTTT.

The chain is built from TRBV4-1 and TRBJ2-5; 11 nucleotides agree with TRBD2. Germline trimming cut 4 bases from V and 5 bases from J; bases unmatched to any gene: 9. Per germline, CDR1 MGHRA and CDR2 YSYEKL. This CDR3 is built from 16 residues. CDR3 residues: CASSPSRLAGRETQYF. CDR3 sequence (DNA): TGCGCCAGCAGCCCTTCCCGACTAGCGGGGAGGGAGACCCAGTACTTC.

The gene calls are TRBV5-5 and TRBJ2-1; D unclear. This CDR3 contains 14 residues. V lost 1 base, J lost 6 bases, and 11 bases lay in between. Germline CDR1 is SGHKS and CDR2 is YYEKEE (reference sequence). DNA for the CDR3: TGTGCCAGCAGCTTGTCCGTTAGGCCCAATGAGCAGTTCTTC. Protein sequence: CASSLSVRPNEQFF.

This clone has only one observation. This sequence joins TRBV29-1 and TRBJ1-1; D may be TRBD1 (5 bases). CDR1 is SQVTM and CDR2 is ANQGSEA in the germline V gene. This CDR3 spans 12 amino acids. With 3 bases removed from V and 5 bases from J, the gap between germline ends came to 10 bases. The CDR3 spells CSVDRVSTEAFF. As DNA, the CDR3 is TGCAGCGTTGACAGGGTTTCGACTGAAGCTTTCTTT. Filled out from reference TRBV29-1 and TRBJ1-1, the complete variable domain reads SAVISQKPSRDICQRGTSLTIQCQVDSQVTMMFWYRQQPGQSLTLIATANQGSEATYESGFVIDKFPISRPNLTFSTLTVSNMSPEDSSIYLCSVDRVSTEAFFGQGTRLTVV.

DNA of the CDR3: TGTGCCAGCAGTTTACAGACTAATTCACCCCTCCACTTT. This gives the protein CASSLQTNSPLHF. The gene calls are TRBV27 and TRBJ1-6; D gene uncertain. With 2 bases removed from V and 6 bases from J, the gap between germline ends came to 5 bases. The CDR3 has 13 residues. Germline V lookup: CDR1 MNHEY, CDR2 SMNVEV (reference sequence).

The genes are TRBV19 and TRBJ1-2; the D is unclear. Trimming pared 7 bases from V and 4 bases from J, leaving 10 bases between. Germline-derived CDR1 and CDR2 are LNHDA and SQIVND (reference sequence). This CDR3 is built from 12 residues. CDR3 bases: TGTGCCAGTAAGTCCGGGAGCTATGGCTACACCTTC. It specifies CASKSGSYGYTF.

The chain employs TRBV19 and TRBJ1-1; D gene ambiguous. Germline lookup yields CDR1 LNHDA and CDR2 SQIVND (reference sequence). V lost 4 bases and J lost 6, with 15 bases in between. The CDR3 spans 14 residues. CDR3 in DNA: TGTGCCAGTAGTAAGCCCCAACTTAGGGCTGAAGCTTTCTTT. It specifies CASSKPQLRAEAFF.

The rearrangement uses TRBV5-4 and TRBJ1-1; no reliable D call. The CDR3 spans 13 residues. Trimming left V 0 bases short and J 7 bases short, with 10 bases between. Germline CDR1 SGHNT, CDR2 YYREEE (reference sequence). Here the CDR3 DNA reads TGTGCCAGCAGCTTGGCACTAGGCAGTGAAGCTTTCTTT. Its protein product is CASSLALGSEAFF.

The V gene is TRBV18, the J gene TRBJ2-5; D gene ambiguous. CDR1 and CDR2 from the germline V gene are KGHSH and LQKENI. Trimming stripped 5 bases from V and 1 base from J, with 8 bases between. CDR3 length equals 13 residues. The DNA of the CDR3 is TGTGCCAGCTCAAGGACCATCCAAGAGACCCAGTACTTC. Translated: CASSRTIQETQYF. Full variable domain (missing parts from reference TRBV18 and TRBJ2-5): NAGVMQNPRHLVRRRGQEARLRCSPMKGHSHVYWYRQLPEEGLKFMVYLQKENIIDESGMPKERFSAEFPKEGPSILRIQQVVRGDSAAYFCASSRTIQETQYFGPGTRLLVL.

The chain joins TRBV7-9 to TRBJ2-2; 7 bases agree with TRBD1. This CDR3 has 16 residues. Trimming removed 0 bases from V and 3 bases from J; junction bases left unmatched: 4. The germline V gene has CDR1 SEHNR and CDR2 FQNEAQ (reference sequence). The CDR3: CASSLAGTDHTGELFF. Written as DNA, the CDR3 is TGTGCCAGCAGCTTAGCCGGGACAGACCACACCGGGGAGCTGTTTTTT.

The gene calls are TRBV28 and TRBJ2-1; D is undetermined. The CDR3 consists of 11 residues. Trimming took off 7 bases at V and 10 bases at J, with 11 bases between the two ends. The germline V gene has CDR1 MDHEN and CDR2 SYDVKM. The CDR3 DNA reads as TGTGCCAGCATGAGAGTGGTAGAGCAGTTCTTC. This codes for CASMRVVEQFF.

This clone was observed a few times. The chain recombines TRBV5-4 with TRBJ2-7; tentative D call: TRBD2 (5 bases). The CDR3 covers 13 residues. Germline-derived CDR1 and CDR2 are SGHNT and YYREEE (reference sequence). The V end was cut by 1 base, the J end by 0 bases, with 5 bases between. In DNA, the CDR3 is TGTGCCAGCAGCTTGCGGGGCTCCTACGAGCAGTACTTC. Translated, it gives CASSLRGSYEQYF.

CDR3 in DNA: TGTGCCAGCAGCCCGGACAAACCCACAGATACGCAGTATTTT. This encodes CASSPDKPTDTQYF. This chain connects TRBV7-2 to TRBJ2-3; the D gene is possibly TRBD1 (5 bases). The germline V gene encodes CDR1 SGHTA and CDR2 FQGNSA. CDR3 length equals 14 residues. Trimming left V 5 bases short and J 2 bases short, with 11 bases between.

This clone was picked up a small number of times. The chain combines TRBV9 with TRBJ1-3; no firm D call. Trimming cost V 5 bases and J 3 bases, with 12 bases left between them. Germline V lookup: CDR1 SGDLS, CDR2 YYNGEE. The CDR3 totals 14 residues. This CDR3 reads CASSPRRDGNTIYF. The CDR3 DNA follows: TGTGCCAGCAGTCCTCGGCGAGATGGAAACACCATATATTTT.

The chain carries TRBV27 and TRBJ1-5; tentatively, D is TRBD1 (5 bases). This CDR3 spans 17 amino acids. The V gene lost 5 bases and the J gene lost 3 bases, with 20 bases spanning the gap. The V gene's germline CDR1 is MNHEY and CDR2 SMNVEV (reference sequence). CDR3 sequence reads: CASSPNYADTYNQPQHF. The CDR3 region has the DNA TGTGCCAGCAGTCCAAATTATGCGGACACTTACAATCAGCCCCAGCATTTT.

This clone came up once. The gene calls are TRBV4-3 and TRBJ2-3, with 9 nucleotides matching TRBD1. From germline, CDR1 is LGHNA and CDR2 YSLEER. Trimming took 0 bases from V and 3 from J; bases not matched to a gene: 19. The CDR3 is 21 residues long. The CDR3 region is CASSQDIAYRWDRAQTDTQYF. The CDR3 nucleotides are TGCGCCAGCAGCCAAGATATAGCTTATAGGTGGGACAGGGCCCAAACAGATACGCAGTATTTT.